These 3 T cell receptor beta chains originate from one sample sequenced in a study of molecular identifiers for immune sequencing clone quantification. Each CDR3 protein gets one entry after TCRdb re-called the PCR reads with MiXCR. Counted here are approximately 54,000 distinct CDR3 sequences, 20% to 25% occurring once; the ten biggest clones make up around 2%. The sample was naive CD8+ T cells from blood, with Jurkat cell RNA spiked in. The subset: FACS-sorted CD8+CD4-CCR7+CD45RA+ naive T cells. These receptor sequences come from a human donor in good health. Some libraries in this study had Jurkat cell RNA spiked in.

This clonotype was detected only a few times. The gene calls are TRBV11-2 and TRBJ2-1; tentative D call: TRBD2 (5 bases). The V end lost 4 bases, the J end lost 15 bases, and 22 bases lay between the germline ends. From germline, CDR1 is SGHAT and CDR2 FQNNGV. The CDR3 covers 14 residues. The CDR3 here is CASSSPVSGPGLFF. The CDR3 region has the DNA TGTGCCAGCAGCTCTCCGGTGAGCGGCCCGGGTTTGTTCTTC.

This clonotype came up many times. This sequence joins TRBV7-7 and TRBJ2-7; 9 positions agree with TRBD1. The CDR3 consists of 14 residues. Germline CDR1 is SSHAT and CDR2 is FNYEAQ (reference sequence). V lost 5 bases and J lost 3; bases outside the gene matches: 5. The CDR3 nucleotides read TGTGCCAGCAGCGCCGGGACAGGGCGCTACGAGCAGTACTTC. Amino acid sequence: CASSAGTGRYEQYF.

This clonotype was seen repeatedly, ten times or more. The V gene is TRBV29-1, the J gene TRBJ2-3, with D unclear. The CDR3 contains 13 residues. Trimming stripped 4 bases from V and 1 base from J, with 9 bases between. CDR1 is SQVTM, CDR2 ANQGSEA, per germline. The CDR3 nucleotides read TGCAGCGTTGGGACGGACCGCACAGATACGCAGTATTTT. Translated, it gives CSVGTDRTDTQYF.